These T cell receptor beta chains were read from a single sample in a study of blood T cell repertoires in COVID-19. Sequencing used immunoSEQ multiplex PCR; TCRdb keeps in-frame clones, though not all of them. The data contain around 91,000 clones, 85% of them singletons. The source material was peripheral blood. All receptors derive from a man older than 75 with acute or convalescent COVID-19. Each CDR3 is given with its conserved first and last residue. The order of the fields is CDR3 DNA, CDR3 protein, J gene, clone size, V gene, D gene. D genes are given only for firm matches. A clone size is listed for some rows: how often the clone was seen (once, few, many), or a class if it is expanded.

TGTGCCAGTACCGGCCGGCAGGTCGGAGCCAAAAACATTCAGTACTTC,CASTGRQVGAKNIQYF,TRBJ2-4,NA,TRBV19,NA
TGTGCCAGCAGCAACTACCCCGGGACAGTCTCTGGAAACACCATATATTTT,CASSNYPGTVSGNTIYF,TRBJ1-3,few,TRBV7-6,TRBD1
TGTGCCAGCTCACCACCTAGCGGGAGAGGTACCTACGAGCAGTACTTC,CASSPPSGRGTYEQYF,TRBJ2-7,NA,TRBV18,TRBD2
TGTGCCAGCAGTGGGCCCGGGAATTTGGCGGGGACCGGGGAGCTGTTTTTT,CASSGPGNLAGTGELFF,TRBJ2-2,NA,TRBV2,NA
TGCGCCAGCAGCCTGGACAGGGCGTCGACTGAAGCTTTCTTT,CASSLDRASTEAFF,TRBJ1-1,NA,TRBV5-1,TRBD1
TGTGCCAGTAGTAGGGACAGGGTGAACTATGGCTACACCTTC,CASSRDRVNYGYTF,TRBJ1-2,NA,TRBV19,TRBD1
TGTGCCAGCAGCTTCACCCGACCTTGGAGCTCCTACGAGCAGTACTTC,CASSFTRPWSSYEQYF,TRBJ2-7,NA,TRBV5-8,NA
TGTGCCACCAGTGATACGGGGACAGGGCTGAACACTGAAGCTTTCTTT,CATSDTGTGLNTEAFF,TRBJ1-1,few,TRBV24-1,TRBD1
TGCAGCGGACGAGAGGGGGCAAGGGAGCAGTACTTC,CSGREGAREQYF,TRBJ2-7,NA,TRBV29-1,TRBD1
TGTGCCAGCAGCTTATCCCCAGGGGAAAACTATGGCTACACCTTC,CASSLSPGENYGYTF,TRBJ1-2,NA,TRBV7-3,NA
TGTGCCAGCAGTCTGAGGACAGGGATCGTGAACACTGAAGCTTTCTTT,CASSLRTGIVNTEAFF,TRBJ1-1,NA,TRBV27,TRBD1
TGTGCCATTCGGACTAGCGGGAGTGGCGAGCAGTACTTC,CAIRTSGSGEQYF,TRBJ2-7,NA,TRBV10-3,TRBD2
TGTGCCAGCAGCCAAGAAACCATGCCAGGGGACGGAAACACCATATATTTT,CASSQETMPGDGNTIYF,TRBJ1-3,NA,TRBV3-1/TRBV3-2,NA
TGTGCCAGCAGCCAAGACCCACTAGCGGGAGTGGAGACCCAGTACTTC,CASSQDPLAGVETQYF,TRBJ2-5,NA,TRBV4-2,TRBD2
TGCGCCAGCAGCCAAGATCAGAGGATGAACTATGGCTACACCTTC,CASSQDQRMNYGYTF,TRBJ1-2,NA,TRBV4-3,NA
TGTGCCAGCAGCCATTCCGGTGGTCTCTACACCATATATTTT,CASSHSGGLYTIYF,TRBJ1-3,NA,TRBV7-9,NA
TGTGCCAGCACAAGGGGGGGGCATTCACCCCTCCACTTT,CASTRGGHSPLHF,TRBJ1-6,NA,TRBV6-5,NA
TGTGCCAGTAGTAAGGGACAGACCATGAACACTGAAGCTTTCTTT,CASSKGQTMNTEAFF,TRBJ1-1,NA,TRBV19,TRBD1
TGTGCCTGGAGTGTAGGGCGGGAGGGTGGAGATACGCAGTATTTT,CAWSVGREGGDTQYF,TRBJ2-3,NA,TRBV30,TRBD2
TGTGCCAGCAGTTTTCTAGGACTAGCCTACAATGAGCAGTTCTTC,CASSFLGLAYNEQFF,TRBJ2-1,NA,TRBV27,TRBD2
TGTGCCAGCAGCTTGCAGGACAGGGCTAATGAGCAGTTCTTC,CASSLQDRANEQFF,TRBJ2-1,NA,TRBV5-4,TRBD1
TGTGCCAGCAGCCAAGACCCACTTGGGACAATGAACACCGGGGAGCTGTTTTTT,CASSQDPLGTMNTGELFF,TRBJ2-2,NA,TRBV4-2,NA
TGTGCCAGCAGTTTCCGCGGGAGCCGCGATGAGCAGTTCTTC,CASSFRGSRDEQFF,TRBJ2-1,once,TRBV27,TRBD2
TGTGCCAGCAGCGAGGCAGGGAAGGCAGGCAATCAGCCCCAGCATTTT,CASSEAGKAGNQPQHF,TRBJ1-5,NA,TRBV7-8,NA
TGCGCCAGCAGTGCGGGGGGTACGCAGTATTTT,CASSAGGTQYF,TRBJ2-3,NA,TRBV10-1,TRBD2
TGTGCCAGTAGACGTCGACAGGGGCCGAACACCGGGGAGCTGTTTTTT,CASRRRQGPNTGELFF,TRBJ2-2,NA,TRBV19,TRBD1
TGTGCCTGGAGTCAGCTTGCAGGGGGTAACACTGAAGCTTTCTTT,CAWSQLAGGNTEAFF,TRBJ1-1,NA,TRBV30,TRBD1
TGTGCCAGCACTCTCAGTGGTACAGGGGTCACCGGGGAGCTGTTTTTT,CASTLSGTGVTGELFF,TRBJ2-2,once,TRBV11-2,TRBD1
TGTGCCAGCAGTGGGGGACAGCTCCAAGAGACCCAGTACTTC,CASSGGQLQETQYF,TRBJ2-5,once,TRBV27,TRBD1
TGTGCCAGCAGTTCCGGGACAGATTATAGCAATCAGCCCCAGCATTTT,CASSSGTDYSNQPQHF,TRBJ1-5,NA,TRBV6-5,TRBD1
TGCAGTGCTAGTAGCGGGATCGACTACGAGCAGTACTTC,CSASSGIDYEQYF,TRBJ2-7,NA,TRBV20-1,TRBD2
TGTGCCAGCAGCCAGGGGGGCGACTATGGCTACACCTTC,CASSQGGDYGYTF,TRBJ1-2,NA,TRBV6-5,TRBD1
TGTGCCAGCAGCCGCTCCGGGACTAGCGTCCCGAACCCTTACGAGCAGTACTTC,CASSRSGTSVPNPYEQYF,TRBJ2-7,NA,TRBV27,TRBD2
TGTGCCAGCAGTTACGTTAGGGGTAGCTCTGGAAACACCATATATTTT,CASSYVRGSSGNTIYF,TRBJ1-3,NA,TRBV6-5,NA
TGTGCCAGCAGCTCCCCTGGGAGGGGGGAAGGCTACACCTTC,CASSSPGRGEGYTF,TRBJ1-2,NA,TRBV7-2,NA
TGTGCCAGCAGTGCAGGGAGGGATAACACTGAAGCTTTCTTT,CASSAGRDNTEAFF,TRBJ1-1,NA,TRBV2,NA
TGTGCCAGCTCGCCAACAGGGGGTCGTAGCAATCAGCCCCAGCATTTT,CASSPTGGRSNQPQHF,TRBJ1-5,NA,TRBV18,TRBD1
TGTGCCAGCAGTGACTCGACAGGATCGAGTGAAAAACTGTTTTTT,CASSDSTGSSEKLFF,TRBJ1-4,NA,TRBV6-5,NA
TGTGCCAGCAGCTTAACAGGGCTCTCTGGAAACACCATATATTTT,CASSLTGLSGNTIYF,TRBJ1-3,many,TRBV7-9,NA
TGTGCCAGCAGCCCCACCCCGGGACTCTCACCCCTCCACTTT,CASSPTPGLSPLHF,TRBJ1-6,NA,TRBV9,NA
TGTGCCAGCTCACCAAGGGGGCCGGATCTTAAAAATTCACCCCTCCACTTT,CASSPRGPDLKNSPLHF,TRBJ1-6,once,TRBV18,TRBD1
TGTGCCAGTAGTCGAGCGACTAGCACGAGCTCCTACAATGAGCAGTTCTTC,CASSRATSTSSYNEQFF,TRBJ2-1,NA,TRBV19,TRBD2
TGTGCCAGCAGCACGGGAGTGCCACGCGGCTACACCTTC,CASSTGVPRGYTF,TRBJ1-2,once,TRBV5-6,NA